This T cell receptor (beta chain) came from a study of cytomegalovirus exposure and HLA in healthy donors. Study observations and caveats: The study labeled 150 or so TCR beta chains cytomegalovirus-associated. There were some public TCRs occurring in many donors, but most TCR sequences were rare.

This CDR3 region has 15 residues. V lost 4 bases and J lost 5, with 13 bases in between. Per the germline V gene, CDR1 is SGHNT and CDR2 is YYREEE (reference sequence). Clones were read by immunoSEQ multiplex PCR, and TCRdb kept only the in-frame ones, dropping some. The sample holds over 100,000 clones, around 87% seen once. A note on this clone: Its target is not known.

This sequence originates from a woman aged 18-29 years in good health and CMV-seropositive. The sample was PBMCs. The chain combines TRBV5-4 with TRBJ1-6; TRBD1 is a possible D gene (5 bases). The CDR3, as DNA: TGTGCCAGCAGCCCGGGACTGGCAGATAATTCACCCCTCCACTTT. Amino acid sequence: CASSPGLADNSPLHF.